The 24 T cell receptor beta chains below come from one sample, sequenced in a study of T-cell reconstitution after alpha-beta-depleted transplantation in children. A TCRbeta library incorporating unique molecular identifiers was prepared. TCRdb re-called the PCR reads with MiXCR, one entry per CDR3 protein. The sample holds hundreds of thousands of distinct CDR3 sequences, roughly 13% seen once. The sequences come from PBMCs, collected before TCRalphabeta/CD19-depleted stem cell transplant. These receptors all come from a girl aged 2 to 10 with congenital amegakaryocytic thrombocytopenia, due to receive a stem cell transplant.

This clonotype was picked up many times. The DNA of the CDR3 is TGTGCCATCAGTGAAACGGGACGAGCTAATGAAAAACTGTTTTTT. This encodes CAISETGRANEKLFF. The chain combines TRBV10-3 with TRBJ1-4; D perhaps matches TRBD1 (5 bases). V was trimmed by 3 bases and J by 3 bases, leaving 11 bases between them. From germline, CDR1 is ENHRY and CDR2 SYGVKD. This CDR3 spans 15 amino acids.

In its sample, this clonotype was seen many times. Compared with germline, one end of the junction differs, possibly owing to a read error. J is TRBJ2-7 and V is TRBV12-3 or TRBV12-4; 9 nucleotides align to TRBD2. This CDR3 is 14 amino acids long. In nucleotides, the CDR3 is TGCGCCAGCAGCTTTAGCGGGAGCTCCTACGAGCAGTACTTC. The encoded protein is CASSFSGSSYEQYF.

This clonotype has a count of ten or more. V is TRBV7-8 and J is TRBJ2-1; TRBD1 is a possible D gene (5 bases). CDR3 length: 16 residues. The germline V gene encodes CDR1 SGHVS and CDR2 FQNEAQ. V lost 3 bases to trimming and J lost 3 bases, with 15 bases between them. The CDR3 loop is CASSFAVGRGYNEQFF. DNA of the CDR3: TGTGCCAGCAGCTTCGCGGTGGGTAGGGGCTACAATGAGCAGTTCTTC.

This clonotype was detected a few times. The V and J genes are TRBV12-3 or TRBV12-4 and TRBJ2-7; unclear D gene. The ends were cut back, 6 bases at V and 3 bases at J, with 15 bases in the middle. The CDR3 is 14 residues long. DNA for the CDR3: TGTGCCAGCAGCCCCGGGCAGCTTGACTACGAGCAGTACTTC. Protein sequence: CASSPGQLDYEQYF.

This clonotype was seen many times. The CDR3 spells CASSLDLLAGGSYTQYF. The CDR3 DNA reads as TGTGCCAGCAGCTTGGACCTACTAGCGGGAGGTTCATATACGCAGTATTTT. The chain joins TRBV5-5 to TRBJ2-3; 12 bases fit TRBD2. V shed 0 bases, J shed 7 bases, and the junction held 9 bases outside the gene matches. Germline CDR1 is SGHKS and CDR2 is YYEKEE (reference sequence). CDR3 size: 17 residues.

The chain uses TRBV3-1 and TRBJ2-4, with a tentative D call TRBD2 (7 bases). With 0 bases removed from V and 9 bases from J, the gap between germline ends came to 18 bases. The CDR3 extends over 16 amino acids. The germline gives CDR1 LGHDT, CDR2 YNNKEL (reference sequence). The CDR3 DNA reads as TGTGCCAGCAGCCAAGAGCGGGGGCTGGCCGAGGCCATTCAGTACTTC. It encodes CASSQERGLAEAIQYF. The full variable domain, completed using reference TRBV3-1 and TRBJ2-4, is DTAVSQTPKYLVTQMGNDKSIKCEQNLGHDTMYWYKQDSKKFLKIMFSYNNKELIINETVPNRFSPKSPDKAHLNLHINSLELGDSAVYFCASSQERGLAEAIQYFGAGTRLSVL.

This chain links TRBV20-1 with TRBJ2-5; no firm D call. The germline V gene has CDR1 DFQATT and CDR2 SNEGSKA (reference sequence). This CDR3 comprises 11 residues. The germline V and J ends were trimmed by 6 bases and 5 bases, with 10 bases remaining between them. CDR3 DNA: TGCAGTGCCCCACGTTTCGAGACCCAGTACTTC. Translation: CSAPRFETQYF.

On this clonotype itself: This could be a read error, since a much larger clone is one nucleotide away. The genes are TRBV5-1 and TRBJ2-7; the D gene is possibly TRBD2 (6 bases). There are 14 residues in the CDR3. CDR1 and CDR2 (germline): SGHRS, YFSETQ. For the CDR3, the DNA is TGCGTCAGCAGCCGCGGAGGGACCCCCTACGAGCAGTACTTC. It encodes CVSSRGGTPYEQYF.

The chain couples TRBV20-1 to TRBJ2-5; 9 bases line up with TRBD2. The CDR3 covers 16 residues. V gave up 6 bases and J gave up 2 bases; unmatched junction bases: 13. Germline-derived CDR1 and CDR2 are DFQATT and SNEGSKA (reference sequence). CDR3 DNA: TGCAGTGCCATAGCTTTAGCGGGAGAGTTACAAGAGACCCAGTACTTC. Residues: CSAIALAGELQETQYF.

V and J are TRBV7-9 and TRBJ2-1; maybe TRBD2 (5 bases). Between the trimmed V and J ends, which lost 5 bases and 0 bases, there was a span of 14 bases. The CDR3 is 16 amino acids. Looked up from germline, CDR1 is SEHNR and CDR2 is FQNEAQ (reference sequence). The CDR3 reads CASSPPNGSSYNEQFF. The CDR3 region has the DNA TGTGCCAGCAGCCCCCCCAATGGGAGCTCCTACAATGAGCAGTTCTTC.

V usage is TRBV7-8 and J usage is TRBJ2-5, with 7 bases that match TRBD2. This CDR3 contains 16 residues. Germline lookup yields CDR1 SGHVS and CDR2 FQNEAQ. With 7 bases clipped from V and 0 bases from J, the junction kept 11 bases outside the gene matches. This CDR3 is CASTSWGRADQETQYF. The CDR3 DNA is TGTGCCAGCACTTCATGGGGGAGGGCCGACCAAGAGACCCAGTACTTC.

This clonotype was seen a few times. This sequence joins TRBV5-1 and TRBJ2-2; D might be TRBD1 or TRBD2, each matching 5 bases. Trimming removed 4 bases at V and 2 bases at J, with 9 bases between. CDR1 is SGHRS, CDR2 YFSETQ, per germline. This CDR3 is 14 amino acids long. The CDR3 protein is CASSGGINTGELFF. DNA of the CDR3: TGCGCCAGCAGCGGGGGAATCAACACCGGGGAGCTGTTTTTT.

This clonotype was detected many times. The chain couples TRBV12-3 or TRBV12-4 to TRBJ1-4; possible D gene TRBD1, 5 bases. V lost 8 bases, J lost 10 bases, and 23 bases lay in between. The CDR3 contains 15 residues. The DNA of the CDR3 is TGTGCCAGCCGCCCCCCGGGACCCGGGAGTGGAAAACTGTTTTTT. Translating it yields CASRPPGPGSGKLFF.

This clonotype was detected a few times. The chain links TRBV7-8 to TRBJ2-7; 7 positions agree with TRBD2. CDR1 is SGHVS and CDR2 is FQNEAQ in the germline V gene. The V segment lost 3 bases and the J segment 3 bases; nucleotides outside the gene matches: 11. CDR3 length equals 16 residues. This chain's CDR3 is CASSFLWGGRIYEQYF. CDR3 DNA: TGTGCCAGCAGCTTTCTGTGGGGCGGGAGAATCTACGAGCAGTACTTC.

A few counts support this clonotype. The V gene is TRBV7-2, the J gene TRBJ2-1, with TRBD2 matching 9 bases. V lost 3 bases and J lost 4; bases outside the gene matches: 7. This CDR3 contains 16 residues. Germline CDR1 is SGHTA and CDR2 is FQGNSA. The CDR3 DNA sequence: TGTGCCAGCAGCTTCCTAGCGGGATGGGAGTACAATGAGCAGTTCTTC. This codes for CASSFLAGWEYNEQFF. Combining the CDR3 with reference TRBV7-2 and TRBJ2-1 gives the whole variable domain GAGVSQSPSNKVTEKGKDVELRCDPISGHTALYWYRQSLGQGLEFLIYFQGNSAPDKSGLPSDRFSAERTGGSVSTLTIQRTQQEDSAVYLCASSFLAGWEYNEQFFGPGTRLTVL.

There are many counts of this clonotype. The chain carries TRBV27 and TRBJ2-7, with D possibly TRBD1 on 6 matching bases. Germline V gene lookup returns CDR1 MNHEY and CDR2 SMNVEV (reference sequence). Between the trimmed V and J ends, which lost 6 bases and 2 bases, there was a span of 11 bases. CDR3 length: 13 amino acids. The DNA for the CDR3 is TGTGCCAGCAGCTTAAAGGGGGCCTACGAGCAGTACTTC. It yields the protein CASSLKGAYEQYF.

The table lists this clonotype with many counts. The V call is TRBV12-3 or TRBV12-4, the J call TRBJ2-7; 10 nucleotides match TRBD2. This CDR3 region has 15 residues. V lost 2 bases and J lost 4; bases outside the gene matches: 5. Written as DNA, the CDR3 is TGTGCCAGCAGTTTATGGGCTAGCGGGAGTTACGAGCAGTACTTC. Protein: CASSLWASGSYEQYF.

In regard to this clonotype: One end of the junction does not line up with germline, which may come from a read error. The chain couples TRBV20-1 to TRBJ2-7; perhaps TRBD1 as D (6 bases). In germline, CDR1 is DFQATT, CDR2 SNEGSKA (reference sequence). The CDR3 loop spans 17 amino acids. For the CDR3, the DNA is TGCTGTGCTAGACCGACAGGCCCGGACCGAAACACTGCTAACGAGGGGTTC. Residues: CCARPTGPDRNTANEGF.

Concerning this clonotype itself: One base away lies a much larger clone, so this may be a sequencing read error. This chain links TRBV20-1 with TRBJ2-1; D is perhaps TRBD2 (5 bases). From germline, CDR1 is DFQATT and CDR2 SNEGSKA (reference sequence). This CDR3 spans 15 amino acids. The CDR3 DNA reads TGCGGTGCTAGAGGGCGGCGGACTTTATACAATGAGCAGTTCTTC. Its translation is CGARGRRTLYNEQFF.

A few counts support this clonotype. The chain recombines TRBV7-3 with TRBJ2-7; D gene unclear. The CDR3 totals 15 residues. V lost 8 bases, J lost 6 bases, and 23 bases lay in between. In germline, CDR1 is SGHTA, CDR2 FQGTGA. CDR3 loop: CASLGHTRETCEQYF. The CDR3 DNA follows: TGTGCCAGCCTAGGGCACACAAGGGAAACTTGCGAGCAGTACTTC.

The CDR3 loop reads CASSFLDRERANEQFF. The DNA for the CDR3 is TGCGCCAGCAGCTTCCTAGACAGGGAAAGAGCCAATGAGCAGTTCTTC. This rearrangement joins TRBV5-1 to TRBJ2-1, with 7 bases lining up with TRBD1. The CDR3 loop spans 16 amino acids. The germline V gene encodes CDR1 SGHRS and CDR2 YFSETQ. V shed 2 bases and J 6 bases; nucleotides not matched to a gene: 11.

CDR3: CASSPMAGVAYEQYF. The DNA for the CDR3 is TGTGCCAGCAGCCCCATGGCCGGGGTAGCCTACGAGCAGTACTTC. The V call is TRBV28, the J call TRBJ2-7; tentative D call: TRBD2 (5 bases). Looked up from germline, CDR1 is MDHEN and CDR2 is SYDVKM. The CDR3 is made up of 15 amino acids. V shed 6 bases and J shed 2 bases, with 17 bases lying between them.

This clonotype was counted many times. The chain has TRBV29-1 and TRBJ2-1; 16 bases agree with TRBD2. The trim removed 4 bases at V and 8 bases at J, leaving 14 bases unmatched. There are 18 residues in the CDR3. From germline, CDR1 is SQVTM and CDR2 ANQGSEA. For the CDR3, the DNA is TGCAGCGTTGTATCCTTTCCGGGACTAGCGGGAGGGTTGCATGAGCAGTTCTTC. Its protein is CSVVSFPGLAGGLHEQFF.

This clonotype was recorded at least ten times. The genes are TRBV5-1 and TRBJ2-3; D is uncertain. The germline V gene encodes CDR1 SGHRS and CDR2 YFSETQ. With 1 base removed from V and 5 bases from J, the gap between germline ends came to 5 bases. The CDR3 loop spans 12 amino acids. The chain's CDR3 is CASSLTEDTQYF. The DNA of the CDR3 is TGCGCCAGCAGCTTGACAGAAGATACGCAGTATTTT. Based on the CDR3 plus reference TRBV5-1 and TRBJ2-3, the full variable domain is KAGVTQTPRYLIKTRGQQVTLSCSPISGHRSVSWYQQTPGQGLQFLFEYFSETQRNKGNFPGRFSGRQFSNSRSEMNVSTLELGDSALYLCASSLTEDTQYFGPGTRLTVL.